The present entry profiles one TCR beta chain with its context. As yet, its antigen is unknown. The data were obtained in a study of CD8+ T cells in alopecia areata. Study in general: Tofacitinib dosing lasted 6 to 18 months, which was then followed by 6 months off drug.

Following RNA extraction, reverse transcription yielded cDNA that acted as the sequencing template. TCRdb's copy holds only in-frame clones and misses some; the assay was immunoSEQ multiplex PCR. The sample yields 190,000 or so clones, around 58% seen once. Treatment reported: oral pan-JAK inhibitor, 5-10 mg twice daily. Points from the study as a whole: Resident alphabeta T-cell populations of normal skin are likewise subject to sequencing in scalp samples.

V was cut by 8 bases and J by 8 bases, with 12 bases left in between. In germline, CDR1 is GTSNPN, CDR2 SVGIG (reference sequence). CDR3 length equals 10 residues. The chain uses TRBV30 and TRBJ1-2; the D is unclear. This sequence originates from a human donor with alopecia areata. The source material was CD8+ T cells sorted from blood, sampled at week 24, from a patient treated with tofacitinib. This CDR3 reads CALRRSGYTF. CDR3 in DNA: TGTGCCCTCCGCCGGAGCGGCTACACCTTC.